These T cell receptor beta chains were read from a single sample in a study of shared clonotypes between healthy human individuals. Assay: immunoSEQ multiplex PCR; the TCRdb copy retains only in-frame clones and omits some. The table lists over 400,000 clones, 95% to 96% of them singletons. Sequencing was carried out using naive CD4+ T cells sorted from blood. The origin of the receptors is a woman in her twenties or thirties in good health. The CDR3 runs from the conserved cysteine through the conserved F or W. The D gene is left open where the match is weak. Clone size is not always given. Where it is, it says once, few, many or a class for expanded clones.

>NA|NA|TRBJ1-4|TRBV28
CATTWRGWDEKLFF
TGTGCCACCACCTGGAGAGGGTGGGATGAAAAACTGTTTTTT
>TRBD1|few|TRBJ1-5|TRBV28
CASSSIDRDGQPQHF
TGTGCCAGCAGTTCGATCGACAGGGATGGTCAGCCCCAGCATTTT
>TRBD1|NA|TRBJ1-4|TRBV28
CASSSQTGHGEKLFF
TGTGCCAGCAGTTCTCAGACAGGGCACGGAGAAAAACTGTTTTTT
>NA|NA|TRBJ2-2|TRBV5-1
CASSHDPSRGTGELFF
TGCGCCAGCAGTCACGACCCGTCTAGGGGCACCGGGGAGCTGTTTTTT
>NA|NA|TRBJ2-3|TRBV19
CASSVRQGTDTQYF
TGTGCCAGTAGTGTACGACAGGGCACAGATACGCAGTATTTT
>TRBD1|NA|TRBJ1-1|TRBV14
CASSLSGGSEAFF
TGTGCCAGCAGCCTGTCAGGGGGGAGTGAAGCTTTCTTT
>NA|few|TRBJ1-4|TRBV2
CASSPSATNEKLFF
TGTGCCAGCAGTCCGAGTGCAACTAATGAAAAACTGTTTTTT
>NA|NA|TRBJ2-2|TRBV6-1
CASSEYSSGGDRTGELFF
TGTGCCAGCAGTGAATATAGTAGTGGAGGAGACCGGACCGGGGAGCTGTTTTTT
>TRBD1|NA|TRBJ1-2|TRBV7-9
CASSLLAGQTSYGYTF
TGTGCCAGCAGCCTCCTGGCGGGACAGACTTCCTATGGCTACACCTTC
>NA|NA|TRBJ2-5|TRBV4-1
CASSQGPGGEETQYF
TGCGCCAGCAGCCAAGGCCCGGGGGGCGAGGAGACCCAGTACTTC
>TRBD1|NA|TRBJ2-7|TRBV7-9
CASSATGVNEQYF
TGTGCCAGCAGCGCAACAGGGGTCAACGAGCAGTACTTC
>NA|NA|TRBJ2-7|TRBV6-5
CASSSGPPSSWYEQYF
TGTGCCAGCAGTTCTGGGCCCCCTTCGAGCTGGTACGAGCAGTACTTC
>NA|NA|TRBJ1-4|TRBV5-4
CASSQGQSNEKLFF
TGTGCCAGCAGCCAAGGACAGTCTAATGAAAAACTGTTTTTT
>TRBD1|NA|TRBJ1-5|TRBV5-8
CASSPGQVDQPQHF
TGTGCCAGCAGTCCGGGACAGGTGGACCAGCCCCAGCATTTT
>TRBD2|NA|TRBJ2-1|TRBV4-2
CASSPSGRTYNEQFF
TGTGCCAGCAGCCCGAGCGGGAGGACCTACAATGAGCAGTTCTTC
>NA|NA|TRBJ2-7|TRBV27
CASSLNGGPEQYF
TGTGCCAGCAGTTTGAATGGGGGACCCGAGCAGTACTTC
>NA|once|TRBJ1-4|TRBV11-2
CASSGRGVTNEKLFF
TGTGCCAGCAGCGGGAGGGGAGTTACTAATGAAAAACTGTTTTTT
>NA|few|TRBJ2-4|TRBV9
CASSVDTAKNIQYF
TGTGCCAGCAGCGTCGACACAGCCAAAAACATTCAGTACTTC
>TRBD2|NA|TRBJ2-7|TRBV28
CASSLGRAGGYEQYF
TGTGCCAGCAGTTTAGGAAGGGCGGGAGGCTACGAGCAGTACTTC
>TRBD2|NA|TRBJ2-3|TRBV19
CASSRLAETTDTQYF
TGTGCCAGTAGTCGGCTAGCGGAAACCACAGATACGCAGTATTTT
>NA|NA|TRBJ1-5|TRBV7-8
CASSPSFGRSNQPQHF
TGTGCCAGCAGCCCCAGCTTCGGGAGAAGCAATCAGCCCCAGCATTTT
>NA|NA|TRBJ1-3|TRBV19
CASSRQGGNTIYF
TGTGCCAGTAGTCGCCAGGGTGGAAACACCATATATTTT
>NA|NA|TRBJ2-1|TRBV29-1
CSVAGSSYNEQFF
TGCAGCGTTGCCGGGAGTTCCTACAATGAGCAGTTCTTC
>TRBD2|NA|TRBJ2-2|TRBV19
CASSIWGGLAANTGELFF
TGTGCCAGTAGTATTTGGGGGGGTCTAGCGGCTAACACCGGGGAGCTGTTTTTT
>TRBD1|NA|TRBJ1-2|TRBV10-3
CAISPGQGNYGYTF
TGTGCCATCAGTCCGGGACAGGGAAACTATGGCTACACCTTC
>NA|NA|TRBJ2-7|TRBV6-5
CASSYSGDGVSYEQYF
TGTGCCAGCAGTTACTCGGGGGACGGGGTCTCCTACGAGCAGTACTTC
>NA|NA|TRBJ2-7|TRBV7-3
CASSGRNYEQYF
TGTGCCAGCAGCGGCAGAAACTACGAGCAGTACTTC
>NA|NA|TRBJ1-1|TRBV27
CASSYQRGTEAFF
TGTGCCAGCAGTTACCAGAGGGGGACTGAAGCTTTCTTT
>NA|NA|TRBJ1-5|TRBV27
CASRWRGSNQPQHF
TGTGCCAGCAGATGGAGGGGGAGCAATCAGCCCCAGCATTTT
>TRBD2|NA|TRBJ2-3|TRBV4-2
CASSQVSGSTGDTQYF
TGTGCCAGCAGCCAAGTTAGCGGGAGCACGGGAGATACGCAGTATTTT
>NA|NA|TRBJ2-3|TRBV11-2
CASSPGPTKRDTQYF
TGTGCCAGCAGCCCCGGGCCAACCAAAAGAGATACGCAGTATTTT
>NA|NA|TRBJ2-5|TRBV14
CASSLLGREYQETQYF
TGTGCCAGCAGTCTTTTGGGACGGGAGTACCAAGAGACCCAGTACTTC
>TRBD2|few|TRBJ2-2|TRBV7-3
CASSPTSLGTGELFF
TGTGCCAGCAGCCCGACTAGCCTAGGCACCGGGGAGCTGTTTTTT
>NA|NA|TRBJ1-1|TRBV4-1
CASSQDRGNEAFF
TGCGCCAGCAGCCAAGACAGGGGTAATGAAGCTTTCTTT
>NA|NA|TRBJ1-2|TRBV18
CASSPNRDSNYGYTF
TGTGCCAGCTCACCTAACCGGGATAGCAACTATGGCTACACCTTC
>TRBD2|NA|TRBJ2-7|TRBV7-6
CASSLTSGSSYEQYF
TGTGCCAGCAGCCTAACTAGCGGGAGCTCCTACGAGCAGTACTTC
>NA|NA|TRBJ2-7|TRBV27
CASSLSWAGPDYEQYF
TGTGCCAGCAGTTTATCGTGGGCCGGGCCAGACTACGAGCAGTACTTC
>TRBD1|NA|TRBJ1-5|TRBV6-5
CASSSQGNQPQHF
TGTGCCAGCAGCTCACAGGGGAATCAGCCCCAGCATTTT
>TRBD2|NA|TRBJ2-3|TRBV7-2
CASSLVGLAALTDTQYF
TGTGCCAGCAGCTTAGTCGGTCTAGCGGCTCTCACAGATACGCAGTATTTT
>NA|NA|TRBJ2-5|TRBV2
CASSERRERASQYF
TGTGCCAGCAGTGAAAGGAGGGAAAGGGCTTCACAGTACTTC
>NA|NA|TRBJ2-3|TRBV28
CASSLGGMGDTQYF
TGTGCCAGCAGTTTGGGGGGAATGGGAGATACGCAGTATTTT
>TRBD2|NA|TRBJ2-5|TRBV7-7
CASSSGGGETQYF
TGTGCCAGCAGCTCGGGGGGTGGCGAGACCCAGTACTTC
>NA|NA|TRBJ1-1|TRBV5-1
CASSSLTGFSEAFF
TGCGCCAGCAGCAGCCTAACAGGGTTCTCTGAAGCTTTCTTT
>NA|NA|TRBJ2-1|TRBV6-1
CASITGTSYYNEQFF
TGTGCCAGCATCACCGGGACCTCCTATTACAATGAGCAGTTCTTC
>NA|NA|TRBJ2-7|TRBV2
CASSENAYEQYF
TGTGCCAGCAGTGAAAACGCATACGAGCAGTACTTC
>TRBD2|NA|TRBJ2-1|TRBV25-1
CASSQTRGSLAGSYEQFF
TGTGCCAGCAGTCAAACTCGAGGAAGCCTAGCGGGATCCTATGAGCAGTTCTTC
>TRBD1|NA|TRBJ2-7|TRBV18
CASSQGTGGEQYF
TGTGCCAGCTCCCAAGGGACAGGGGGCGAGCAGTACTTC
>TRBD1|NA|TRBJ2-7|TRBV29-1
CSVGSLGTATYEQYF
TGCAGCGTTGGATCTTTAGGGACAGCAACCTACGAGCAGTACTTC
>NA|NA|TRBJ2-7|TRBV7-9
CASSPAIGHGGYEQYF
TGTGCCAGCAGCCCAGCGATAGGACACGGCGGGTACGAGCAGTACTTC
>NA|NA|TRBJ1-3|TRBV2
CASSELGDSGNTIYF
TGTGCCAGCAGTGAACTGGGGGACTCTGGAAACACCATATATTTT
>NA|NA|TRBJ2-1|TRBV28
CASSLQGSGNEQFF
TGTGCCAGCAGCCTCCAAGGGAGTGGCAATGAGCAGTTCTTC
>TRBD2|NA|TRBJ2-1|TRBV11-2
CASSLVGSGKPNNEQFF
TGTGCCAGCAGCTTAGTTGGTAGCGGGAAGCCCAACAATGAGCAGTTCTTC
>NA|NA|TRBJ2-7|TRBV5-8
CASSLRASGSEQYF
TGTGCCAGCAGCTTGCGGGCTTCGGGAAGCGAGCAGTACTTC
>NA|NA|TRBJ2-3|TRBV7-6
CASSLQMATQYF
TGTGCCAGCAGCCTCCAGATGGCTACGCAGTATTTT
>NA|NA|TRBJ2-5|TRBV6-1
CASSGEETQYF
TGTGCCAGCAGTGGAGAAGAGACCCAGTACTTC
>NA|NA|TRBJ1-1|TRBV6-5
CASSHIQGNTEAFF
TGTGCCAGCAGCCACATACAGGGAAACACTGAAGCTTTCTTT
>NA|once|TRBJ2-7|TRBV6-6
CASSYSTVDEQYF
TGTGCCAGCAGTTACTCGACAGTAGACGAGCAGTACTTC